Each of the 22 T cell receptor beta chains below was sequenced from the same sample in a study of control samples from healthy donors and cancer patients. Profiled with immunoSEQ multiplex PCR; TCRdb holds only in-frame clones, not every one. The sample includes about 71,000 clones, about 90% seen only once; the top ten take about 19%. Sequencing was done on a sample of PBMCs. Source of these receptors: a man between 60 and 75 years old with lung cancer.

Only one count was recorded for this clone. The chain couples TRBV5-1 to TRBJ2-1, with D unclear. Trimming took 0 bases from V and 3 from J, leaving 10 bases between them. The CDR3 contains 15 residues. Germline CDR1 SGHRS, CDR2 YFSETQ. This CDR3 is CASSLAIQFYNEQFF. The CDR3 region has the DNA TGCGCCAGCAGCTTGGCCATACAGTTCTACAATGAGCAGTTCTTC.

As for this clone: Other DNA sequences in the sample encode the same CDR3. The chain uses TRBV9 and TRBJ1-6; TRBD1 aligns across 9 bases. Germline V gene lookup returns CDR1 SGDLS and CDR2 YYNGEE. The CDR3 has 14 residues. The trim removed 6 bases at V and 8 bases at J, leaving 6 bases unmatched. CDR3 bases: TGTGCCAGCAACCCGGACAGGGGTGATTCACCCCTCCACTTT. The encoded protein is CASNPDRGDSPLHF.

V and J are TRBV9 and TRBJ1-4; D is unclear. CDR1 and CDR2 from the germline V gene are SGDLS and YYNGEE. The V end was cut by 0 bases, the J end by 8 bases, with 11 bases between. This CDR3 contains 14 residues. The CDR3 nucleotides are TGTGCCAGCAGCGTAGGCCCCCGTGGGGAAAAACTGTTTTTT. It specifies CASSVGPRGEKLFF. Complete variable domain (other parts from reference TRBV9 and TRBJ1-4): DSGVTQTPKHLITATGQRVTLRCSPRSGDLSVYWYQQSLDQGLQFLIQYYNGEERAKGNILERFSAQQFPDLHSELNLSSLELGDSALYFCASSVGPRGEKLFFGSGTQLSVL.

CDR3 amino acids: CASSENNWGLNTEAFF. The DNA for the CDR3 is TGCGCCAGCAGTGAGAATAACTGGGGCCTGAACACTGAAGCTTTCTTT. This chain uses TRBV10-2 with TRBJ1-1, with D tentatively TRBD1 (5 bases). Trimming left V 2 bases short and J 0 bases short, with 13 bases between. The V gene's germline CDR1 is WSHSY and CDR2 SAAADI. The CDR3 covers 16 residues.

CDR3 nucleotides: TGCGCCAGCAGCTGGGGACAGGGTGATGTTAAAGAGACCCAGTACTTC. Amino acid sequence: CASSWGQGDVKETQYF. The chain uses TRBV5-1 and TRBJ2-5; 9 bases are shared with TRBD1. The ends lost 3 bases at V and 3 bases at J; junction bases unmatched: 9. The length of the CDR3 is 16 residues. Per germline, CDR1 SGHRS and CDR2 YFSETQ.

V usage is TRBV29-1 and J usage is TRBJ2-2, with D perhaps TRBD2 (6 bases). The CDR3 extends over 14 amino acids. Trimming pared 7 bases from V and 4 bases from J, leaving 16 bases between. The V gene's germline CDR1 is SQVTM and CDR2 ANQGSEA. For the CDR3, the DNA is TGCAGCGCCAGCCGGGTGGGAGGCACCGGGGAGCTGTTTTTT. Protein: CSASRVGGTGELFF.

V usage is TRBV19 and J usage is TRBJ1-5; tentatively, D is TRBD1 (6 bases). The CDR3 is 15 amino acids. Per the germline V gene, CDR1 is LNHDA and CDR2 is SQIVND (reference sequence). Trimming pared 6 bases from V and 2 bases from J, leaving 14 bases between. The CDR3 DNA sequence: TGTGCCAGTAGCAACAGGGAAGTGCGCAATCAGCCCCAGCATTTT. It yields the protein CASSNREVRNQPQHF.

In this sample, this clone turned up a few times. The CDR3 sequence: CASSPRWSFNEKLFF. The CDR3 coding sequence is TGTGCCAGCAGCCCTAGGTGGTCATTTAATGAAAAACTGTTTTTT. This chain joins TRBV3-1 (or the pseudogene TRBV3-2) and TRBJ1-4, with unresolved D. Between the trimmed V and J ends, which lost 4 bases and 4 bases, there was a span of 13 bases. The CDR3 sequence is 15 residues long. Germline CDR1 is LGHDT and CDR2 is YNNKEL (reference sequence).

This chain links TRBV9 with TRBJ2-3; the match to TRBD2 covers 7 bases. The CDR3 runs 17 residues. Trimming took 0 bases from V and 2 from J; bases not matched to a gene: 9. The germline CDR1 and CDR2 sequences are SGDLS and YYNGEE. The CDR3 DNA sequence: TGTGCCAGCAGCGTAGGGGTCTTAGCGGGCTTCACAGATACGCAGTATTTT. It yields the protein CASSVGVLAGFTDTQYF.

This chain's CDR3 is CASSGQGAYKAFF. DNA of the CDR3: TGTGCCAGCAGTGGACAGGGGGCTTATAAAGCTTTCTTT. The chain couples TRBV28 to TRBJ1-1; 11 positions match TRBD1. This CDR3 contains 13 residues. J gave up 9 bases and V 5 bases, and 5 bases lay outside the gene matches. CDR1 is MDHEN, CDR2 SYDVKM, per germline.

The rearrangement joins TRBV10-3 to TRBJ1-3, with 10 bases matching TRBD1. The V segment lost 6 bases and the J segment 4 bases; nucleotides outside the gene matches: 3. Germline-derived CDR1 and CDR2 are ENHRY and SYGVKD. The CDR3 sequence is 14 residues long. The CDR3 nucleotides read TGTGCCATCAGAGGACAGGGGGAAGGAAACACCATATATTTT. Its translation: CAIRGQGEGNTIYF.

The chain links TRBV29-1 to TRBJ2-7; D is undetermined. The germline CDR1 and CDR2 sequences are SQVTM and ANQGSEA. This CDR3 contains 12 residues. V lost 4 bases and J 0 bases, leaving 7 bases between the germline ends. The CDR3 region has the DNA TGCAGCGTTGCACTGGCCTCCTACGAGCAGTACTTC. Amino acid sequence: CSVALASYEQYF.

The gene calls are TRBV5-5 and TRBJ2-1; D possibly corresponds to TRBD1 (6 bases). CDR1 SGHKS and CDR2 YYEKEE come from the germline V gene (reference sequence). This CDR3 has 14 residues. Deletions cut 2 bases from V and 7 bases from J, with 13 bases between. The CDR3 reads CASSFIPQGNEQFF. The DNA for the CDR3 is TGTGCCAGCAGCTTTATACCACAGGGAAATGAGCAGTTCTTC.

This clone is a singleton in its sample. The V and J genes are TRBV7-3 and TRBJ2-1; possibly TRBD1 for D (6 bases). CDR3 size: 12 residues. V was cut by 5 bases and J by 12 bases, with 14 bases left in between. The V gene's germline CDR1 is SGHTA and CDR2 FQGTGA. CDR3 sequence reads: CASSPYQGRQFF. CDR3 sequence (DNA): TGTGCCAGCAGCCCTTACCAGGGGAGGCAGTTCTTC.

The chain employs TRBV6-1 and TRBJ2-7, with D maybe TRBD1 (6 bases). V lost 1 base and J lost 4, with 14 bases in between. Per the germline V gene, CDR1 is MNHNS and CDR2 is SASEGT. CDR3 length: 15 amino acids. The CDR3 DNA reads as TGTGCCAGCAGTGAAGGACAGGCAATCCAGTACGAGCAGTACGTC. This encodes CASSEGQAIQYEQYV.

This clone came up once. The rearrangement joins TRBV21-1 to TRBJ1-6. TRBV21-1 is termed a pseudogene. This CDR3 has 17 residues. This CDR3 reads CASSTPVSGPPNSPLHF. The CDR3 DNA reads as TGTGCCAGCAGCACCCCAGTTTCGGGTCCTCCGAATTCACCCCTCCACTTT.

This rearrangement joins TRBV5-1 to TRBJ2-3; no definite D call. With 0 bases removed from V and 1 base from J, the gap between germline ends came to 12 bases. The CDR3 consists of 16 residues. CDR1 and CDR2 (germline): SGHRS, YFSETQ. The CDR3 region is CASSLGATPGTDTQYF. Here the CDR3 DNA reads TGCGCCAGCAGCTTGGGGGCGACCCCGGGCACAGATACGCAGTATTTT.

CDR3 DNA sequence: TGTGCCAGCAGCTTGTGGGGACAGGGCGGAACCGGGGAGCTGTTTTTT. Amino acid sequence: CASSLWGQGGTGELFF. The chain combines TRBV5-5 with TRBJ2-2; TRBD1 matches 9 bases. The CDR3 extends over 16 amino acids. The V gene end was trimmed by 1 base and the J gene end by 5 bases; junction bases not matched to a gene: 6. The germline gives CDR1 SGHKS, CDR2 YYEKEE (reference sequence).

The rearrangement joins TRBV6-5 to TRBJ1-2; no firm D call. Germline CDR1 and CDR2: MNHEY and SVGAGI. Deletions cut 0 bases from V and 4 bases from J, with 12 bases between. This CDR3 comprises 15 residues. The CDR3 bases are TGTGCCAGCAGTTACTCGAGGCCCTCCTCCTATGGCTACACCTTC. Translating gives CASSYSRPSSYGYTF.

CDR3 amino acids: CASSPNGDRPYSNQPQHF. The CDR3 DNA follows: TGTGCCAGCAGTCCAAACGGGGACAGACCGTATAGCAATCAGCCCCAGCATTTT. The rearrangement joins TRBV3-1 (or the pseudogene TRBV3-2) to TRBJ1-5, with 7 positions matching TRBD1. CDR3 length: 18 residues. V lost 6 bases, J lost 0 bases, and 14 bases stayed unmatched. Germline loops: CDR1 LGHDT, CDR2 YNNKEL (reference sequence).

This rearrangement joins TRBV10-3 to TRBJ1-4, with TRBD1 as a possible D gene (5 bases). The length of the CDR3 is 15 residues. V gave up 0 bases and J gave up 5 bases, with 10 bases separating them. CDR1 is ENHRY and CDR2 is SYGVKD in the germline V gene. The chain's CDR3 is CAISESGTWNEKLFF. In DNA, the CDR3 is TGTGCCATCAGTGAGTCCGGGACGTGGAATGAAAAACTGTTTTTT.

This chain connects TRBV24-1 to TRBJ2-2; 9 positions agree with TRBD1. The CDR3 length is 19 residues. J gave up 0 bases and V 6 bases, and 13 bases lay outside the gene matches. Germline V gene lookup returns CDR1 KGHDR and CDR2 SFDVKD. CDR3 nucleotide sequence: TGTGCCACCAGTCCATCTGTGGGGGGGACAGGGTCGAACACCGGGGAGCTGTTTTTT. Its protein product is CATSPSVGGTGSNTGELFF.